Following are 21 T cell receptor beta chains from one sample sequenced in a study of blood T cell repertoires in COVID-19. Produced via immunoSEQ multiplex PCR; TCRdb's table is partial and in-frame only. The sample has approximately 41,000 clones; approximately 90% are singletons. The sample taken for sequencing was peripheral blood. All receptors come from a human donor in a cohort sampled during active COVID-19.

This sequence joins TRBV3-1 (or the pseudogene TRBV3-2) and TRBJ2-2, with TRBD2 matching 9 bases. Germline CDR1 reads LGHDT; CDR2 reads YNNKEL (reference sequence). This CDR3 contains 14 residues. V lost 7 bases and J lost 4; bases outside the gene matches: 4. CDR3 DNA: TGTGCCAGCACGGGACTAGCTACCACCGGGGAGCTGTTTTTT. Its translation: CASTGLATTGELFF.

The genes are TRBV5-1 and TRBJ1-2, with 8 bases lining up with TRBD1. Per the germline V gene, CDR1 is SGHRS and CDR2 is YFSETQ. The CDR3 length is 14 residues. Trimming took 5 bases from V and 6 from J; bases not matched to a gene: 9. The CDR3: CASSSDRGEDGYTF. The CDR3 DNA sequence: TGCGCCAGCAGTTCAGACAGGGGAGAGGATGGCTACACCTTC.

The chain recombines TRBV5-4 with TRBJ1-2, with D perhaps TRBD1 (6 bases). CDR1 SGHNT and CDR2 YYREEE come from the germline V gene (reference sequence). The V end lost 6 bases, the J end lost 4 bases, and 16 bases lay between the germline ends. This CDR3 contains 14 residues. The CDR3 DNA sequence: TGTGCCAGCACCGCGAGGGGGTTGGGCTATGGCTACACCTTC. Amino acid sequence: CASTARGLGYGYTF.

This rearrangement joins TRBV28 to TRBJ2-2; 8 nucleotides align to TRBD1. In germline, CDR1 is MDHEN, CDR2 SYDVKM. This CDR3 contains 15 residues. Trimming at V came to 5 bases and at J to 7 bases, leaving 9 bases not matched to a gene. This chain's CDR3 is CASSARTGSGGELFF. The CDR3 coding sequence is TGTGCCAGCAGTGCTAGGACAGGGTCGGGCGGGGAGCTGTTTTTT. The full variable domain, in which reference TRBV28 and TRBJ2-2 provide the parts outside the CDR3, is DVKVTQSSRYLVKRTGEKVFLECVQDMDHENMFWYRQDPGLGLRLIYFSYDVKMKEKGDIPEGYSVSREKKERFSLILESASTNQTSMYLCASSARTGSGGELFFGEGSRLTVL.

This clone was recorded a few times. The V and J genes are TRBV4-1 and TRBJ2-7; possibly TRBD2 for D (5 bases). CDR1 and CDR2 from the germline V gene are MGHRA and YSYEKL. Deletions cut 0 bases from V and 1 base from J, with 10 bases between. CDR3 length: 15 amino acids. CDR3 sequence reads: CASSQDQRSSYEQYF. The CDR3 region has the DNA TGCGCCAGCAGCCAAGATCAGCGGAGTTCCTACGAGCAGTACTTC.

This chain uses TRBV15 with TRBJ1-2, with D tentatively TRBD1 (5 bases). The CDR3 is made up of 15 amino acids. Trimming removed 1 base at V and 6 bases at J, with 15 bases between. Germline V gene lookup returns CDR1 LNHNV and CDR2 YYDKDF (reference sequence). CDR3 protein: CATSRVRQTSDGYTF. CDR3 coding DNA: TGTGCCACCAGCAGAGTGAGACAGACCTCTGATGGCTACACCTTC. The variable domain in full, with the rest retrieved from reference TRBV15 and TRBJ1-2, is DAMVIQNPRYQVTQFGKPVTLSCSQTLNHNVMYWYQQKSSQAPKLLFHYYDKDFNNEADTPDNFQSRRPNTSFCFLDIRSPGLGDTAMYLCATSRVRQTSDGYTFGSGTRLTVV.

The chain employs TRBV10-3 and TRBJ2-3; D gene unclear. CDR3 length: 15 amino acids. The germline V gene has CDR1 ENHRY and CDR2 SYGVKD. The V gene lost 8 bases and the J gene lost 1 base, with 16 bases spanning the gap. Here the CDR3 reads CAISAPGSGTDTQYF. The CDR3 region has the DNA TGTGCCATCTCGGCTCCCGGAAGCGGCACAGATACGCAGTATTTT.

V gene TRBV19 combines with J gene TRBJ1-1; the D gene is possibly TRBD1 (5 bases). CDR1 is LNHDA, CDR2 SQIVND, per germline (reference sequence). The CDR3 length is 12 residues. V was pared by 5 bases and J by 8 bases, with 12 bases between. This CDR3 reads CASSLGPREAFF. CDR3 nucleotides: TGTGCCAGTAGTCTGGGGCCCAGAGAAGCTTTCTTT.

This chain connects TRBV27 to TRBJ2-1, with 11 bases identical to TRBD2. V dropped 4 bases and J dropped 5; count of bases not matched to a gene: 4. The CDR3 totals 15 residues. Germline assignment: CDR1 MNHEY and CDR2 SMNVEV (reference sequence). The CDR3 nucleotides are TGTGCCAGCAGTTCCGGGACTAGCGGACACAATGAGCAGTTCTTC. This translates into CASSSGTSGHNEQFF.

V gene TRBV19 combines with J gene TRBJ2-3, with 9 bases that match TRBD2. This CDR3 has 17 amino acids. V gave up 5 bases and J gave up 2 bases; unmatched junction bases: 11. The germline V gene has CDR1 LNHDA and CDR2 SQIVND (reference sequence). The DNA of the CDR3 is TGTGCCAGTAGTGGGGAGACTAGCGGTAGGATCACAGATACGCAGTATTTT. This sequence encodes CASSGETSGRITDTQYF.

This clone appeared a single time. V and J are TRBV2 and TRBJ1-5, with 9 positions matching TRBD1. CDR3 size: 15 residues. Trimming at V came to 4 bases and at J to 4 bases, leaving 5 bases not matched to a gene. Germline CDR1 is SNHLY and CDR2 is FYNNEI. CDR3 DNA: TGTGCCAGCAGTGGAGGACAGGGGTGGAATCAGCCCCAGCATTTT. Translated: CASSGGQGWNQPQHF.

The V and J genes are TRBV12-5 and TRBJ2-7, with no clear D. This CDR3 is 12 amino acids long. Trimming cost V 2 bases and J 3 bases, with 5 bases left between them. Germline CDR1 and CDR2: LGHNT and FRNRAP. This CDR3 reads CASGLSVYEQYF. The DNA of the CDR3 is TGTGCTAGTGGTTTGTCGGTCTACGAGCAGTACTTC.

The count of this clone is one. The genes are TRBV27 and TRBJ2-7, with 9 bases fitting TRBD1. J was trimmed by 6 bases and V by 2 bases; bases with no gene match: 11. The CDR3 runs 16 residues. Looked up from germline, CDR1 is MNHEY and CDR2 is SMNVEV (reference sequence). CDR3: CASSLRPGQGRGEQYF. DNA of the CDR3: TGTGCCAGCAGTTTAAGGCCGGGACAGGGTAGAGGCGAGCAGTACTTC.

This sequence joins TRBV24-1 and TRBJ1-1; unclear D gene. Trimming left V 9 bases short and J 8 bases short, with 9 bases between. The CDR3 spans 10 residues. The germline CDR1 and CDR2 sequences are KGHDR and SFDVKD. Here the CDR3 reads CATPGEEAFF. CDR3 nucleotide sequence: TGTGCCACCCCCGGGGAGGAAGCTTTCTTT.

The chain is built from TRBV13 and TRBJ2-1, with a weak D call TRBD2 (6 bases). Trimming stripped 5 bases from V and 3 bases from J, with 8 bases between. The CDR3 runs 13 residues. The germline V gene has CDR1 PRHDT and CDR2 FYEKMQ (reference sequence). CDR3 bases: TGTGCCAGCAGCCAGACTAGCTACAATGAGCAGTTCTTC. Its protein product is CASSQTSYNEQFF.

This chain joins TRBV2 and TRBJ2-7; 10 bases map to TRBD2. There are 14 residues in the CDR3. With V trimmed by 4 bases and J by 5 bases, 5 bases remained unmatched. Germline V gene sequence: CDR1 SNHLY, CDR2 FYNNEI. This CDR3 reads CASSGRLAGDEQYF. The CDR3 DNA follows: TGTGCCAGCAGTGGGCGGCTAGCGGGAGACGAGCAGTACTTC.

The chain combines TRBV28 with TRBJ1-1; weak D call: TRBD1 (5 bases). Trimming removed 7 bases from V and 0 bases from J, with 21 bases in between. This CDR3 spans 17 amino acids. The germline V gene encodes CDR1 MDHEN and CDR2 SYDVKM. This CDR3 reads CASTPGSSPLMNTEAFF. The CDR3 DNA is TGTGCCAGCACCCCAGGGTCCTCTCCTCTCATGAACACTGAAGCTTTCTTT.

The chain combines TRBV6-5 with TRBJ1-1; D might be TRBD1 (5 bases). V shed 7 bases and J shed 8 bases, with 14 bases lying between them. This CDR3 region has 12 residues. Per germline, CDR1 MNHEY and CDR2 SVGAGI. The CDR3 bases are TGTGCCAGCATGGGGGGGACCAGAGAAGCTTTCTTT. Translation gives CASMGGTREAFF.

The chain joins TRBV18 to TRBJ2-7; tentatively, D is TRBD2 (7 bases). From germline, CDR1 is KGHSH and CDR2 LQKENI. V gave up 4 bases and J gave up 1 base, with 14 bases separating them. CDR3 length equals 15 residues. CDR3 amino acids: CASSLKQGLSYEQYF. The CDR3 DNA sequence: TGTGCCAGCTCACTAAAACAGGGACTATCCTACGAGCAGTACTTC.

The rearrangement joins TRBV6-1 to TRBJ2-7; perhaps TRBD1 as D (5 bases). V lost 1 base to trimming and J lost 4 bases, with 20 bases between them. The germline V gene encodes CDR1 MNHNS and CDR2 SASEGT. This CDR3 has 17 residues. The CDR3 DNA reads TGTGCCAGCAGTGAAGGGGCAGGGAACTTCCATACGTACGAGCAGTACTTC. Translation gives CASSEGAGNFHTYEQYF.

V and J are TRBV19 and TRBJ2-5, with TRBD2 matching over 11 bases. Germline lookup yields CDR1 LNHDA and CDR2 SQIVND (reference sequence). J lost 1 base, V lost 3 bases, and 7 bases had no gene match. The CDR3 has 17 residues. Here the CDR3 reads CASSMGLAEGGQETQYF. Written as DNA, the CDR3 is TGTGCCAGTAGTATGGGACTAGCGGAGGGAGGCCAAGAGACCCAGTACTTC.